Listed below are T cell receptor beta chains from one sample, sequenced in a study of T-cell memory formation after mild COVID-19. TCRdb ran MiXCR on the 5' RACE reads and lists one entry per CDR3 protein. The profile shows around 340,000 distinct CDR3 sequences, over 20% of them singletons. The material sequenced was PBMCs or a T cell subset sorted from them (not recorded which). These receptors came from an adult woman who had mild COVID-19 (a few samples of this study predate the infection). Cell type and time point are not known. Each CDR3 is given with its conserved first and last residue. The D gene is left open where the match is weak. Clone size is shown for a subset of rows, as once, few, many or a class of expanded clone.

V gene	J gene	D gene	clone size	CDR3 protein	CDR3 DNA
TRBV7-9	TRBJ1-2	TRBD1	-	CASSLRQGGYGYTF	TGTGCCAGCAGCTTACGACAGGGGGGCTATGGCTACACCTTC
TRBV5-1	TRBJ2-7	TRBD2	-	CASSLNGLAGTYEQYF	TGCGCCAGCAGCCTTAACGGACTAGCGGGGACCTACGAGCAGTACTTC
TRBV12-3/TRBV12-4	TRBJ2-7	-	many	CASSLGGDFYEQYF	TGTGCCAGCTCCCTAGGCGGGGACTTTTACGAGCAGTACTTC
TRBV5-6	TRBJ1-2	TRBD1	-	CASSGGQSRGHYGYTF	TGTGCCAGCAGCGGGGGACAGTCCAGAGGGCACTATGGCTACACCTTC
TRBV30	TRBJ1-1	-	few	CAWSVAMNTEAFF	TGTGCCTGGAGTGTAGCCATGAACACTGAAGCTTTCTTT
TRBV29-1	TRBJ2-3	-	-	CSVVAADTQYF	TGCAGCGTTGTTGCGGCAGATACGCAGTATTTT
TRBV9	TRBJ1-2	TRBD1	-	CASSVPTGTNYGYTF	TGTGCCAGCAGCGTACCGACAGGGACTAACTATGGCTACACCTTC
TRBV6-5	TRBJ1-2	TRBD1	few	CASSSLTGEGGYTF	TGTGCCAGCAGTTCCCTGACAGGGGAGGGTGGCTACACCTTC
TRBV6-2/TRBV6-3	TRBJ1-1	-	few	CASSYLSLGHWNTEAFF	TGTGCCAGCAGTTACTTGAGTTTGGGACACTGGAACACTGAAGCTTTCTTT
TRBV29-1	TRBJ2-7	-	few	CSVEDPRGPGQDYEQYF	TGCAGCGTTGAAGACCCCCGAGGTCCGGGACAAGATTACGAGCAGTACTTC
TRBV7-2	TRBJ2-5	-	few	CASSLGSSAGTQYF	TGTGCCAGCAGCTTAGGTTCCAGCGCGGGGACCCAGTACTTC
TRBV7-2	TRBJ2-3	-	-	CASSPRQKDTQYF	TGTGCCAGCAGCCCAAGACAGAAGGATACGCAGTATTTT
TRBV7-2	TRBJ2-1	-	once	CASSPRLREWDNEQFF	TGTGCCAGCAGCCCACGGTTAAGGGAGTGGGACAATGAGCAGTTCTTC
TRBV7-9	TRBJ2-1	TRBD2	many	CASSLTTSGPEGQFF	TGTGCCAGCAGCTTAACGACTAGCGGGCCAGAGGGGCAGTTCTTC
TRBV5-1	TRBJ2-1	TRBD1	few	CASSRGQGDNEQFF	TGCGCCAGCAGCCGGGGACAGGGGGATAATGAGCAGTTCTTC
TRBV18	TRBJ1-5	TRBD1	-	CASSLRQGQNQPQHF	TGTGCCAGCTCACTCAGACAGGGCCAAAATCAGCCCCAGCATTTT
TRBV7-9	TRBJ2-2	TRBD2	many	CASSSPSSGRHTGELFF	TGTGCCAGCAGCTCCCCGTCTAGCGGGAGGCACACCGGGGAGCTGTTTTTT
TRBV5-5	TRBJ1-1	-	-	CASSPQALPNTEAFF	TGTGCCAGCAGCCCCCAGGCTCTTCCGAACACTGAAGCTTTCTTT
TRBV5-1	TRBJ1-1	-	-	CASSFSAGNTEAFF	TGCGCCAGCAGCTTCAGCGCGGGGAACACTGAAGCTTTCTTT
TRBV7-2	TRBJ1-4	-	-	CASSPSQARGEKLFF	TGTGCCAGCAGCCCCTCACAGGCTCGGGGGGAAAAACTGTTTTTT